This is a list of T cell receptor beta chains from one sample in a study of cytomegalovirus exposure and HLA in healthy donors. Using immunoSEQ multiplex PCR, the repertoire was profiled, and TCRdb retains in-frame clones only, with some absent. The repertoire holds roughly 170,000 clones, with almost 85% as singletons. Sequencing used PBMCs. Source of these receptors: a man aged 25-40 years in good health and CMV-seronegative. CDR3s include the opening cysteine and the closing phenylalanine or tryptophan. Fields, in order: D gene, V gene, clone size, J gene, CDR3 DNA, CDR3 protein. The D gene is left open where the match is weak. Part of the rows lack a size; the others show once, few, many or a class for expanded clones.

d_call: TRBD1; v_call: TRBV6-1; clone_size: few; j_call: TRBJ1-1; cdr3_nt: TGTGCCAGCAGTGAAGCGCTTGGGACAGGGCACACTGAAGCTTTCTTT; cdr3_aa: CASSEALGTGHTEAFF
d_call: TRBD1; v_call: TRBV27; clone_size: -; j_call: TRBJ1-2; cdr3_nt: TGTGCCAGCAGTTTTGACAGGGGTCGTTATGGCTACACCTTC; cdr3_aa: CASSFDRGRYGYTF
d_call: TRBD1; v_call: TRBV4-3; clone_size: -; j_call: TRBJ2-3; cdr3_nt: TGCGCCAGCAGCCCAGGGACAGGGAGTTATACGCAGTATTTT; cdr3_aa: CASSPGTGSYTQYF
d_call: -; v_call: TRBV10-3; clone_size: -; j_call: TRBJ1-1; cdr3_nt: TGTGCCATCAGGGAGGGACGGGAGAACACTGAAGCTTTCTTT; cdr3_aa: CAIREGRENTEAFF
d_call: TRBD1; v_call: TRBV27; clone_size: -; j_call: TRBJ1-5; cdr3_nt: TGTGCCAGCAGTTGGCAGGGGGCGGGACAGCCCCAGCATTTT; cdr3_aa: CASSWQGAGQPQHF
d_call: -; v_call: TRBV4-1; clone_size: few; j_call: TRBJ1-2; cdr3_nt: TGCGCCAGCAGCCCAGGGCCAGGGGAATACTATGGCTACACCTTC; cdr3_aa: CASSPGPGEYYGYTF
d_call: -; v_call: TRBV19; clone_size: -; j_call: TRBJ2-2; cdr3_nt: TGTGCCAGTAGTAAACTACCTGCCCGCGGGGAGCTGTTTTTT; cdr3_aa: CASSKLPARGELFF
d_call: TRBD1; v_call: TRBV30; clone_size: -; j_call: TRBJ1-3; cdr3_nt: TGTGCCTGGAACCCGGACAGGGGGACTGGAAACACCATATATTTT; cdr3_aa: CAWNPDRGTGNTIYF
d_call: TRBD1; v_call: TRBV4-3; clone_size: -; j_call: TRBJ2-7; cdr3_nt: TGCGCCAGCAGCCAAGGAGACAGGGCGGGCTACGAGCAGTACTTC; cdr3_aa: CASSQGDRAGYEQYF
d_call: TRBD2; v_call: TRBV5-4; clone_size: -; j_call: TRBJ2-7; cdr3_nt: TGTGCCAGCGGACTAGCGGGGGGAGGCGAGCAGTACTTC; cdr3_aa: CASGLAGGGEQYF
d_call: TRBD1; v_call: TRBV7-2; clone_size: -; j_call: TRBJ2-4; cdr3_nt: TGTGCCAGCAGCACCGGACAGGGGAACATTCAGTACTTC; cdr3_aa: CASSTGQGNIQYF
d_call: TRBD2; v_call: TRBV13; clone_size: once; j_call: TRBJ2-1; cdr3_nt: TGTGCCAGCAGCCAAGGACTAGGTTTCCACAATGAGCAGTTCTTC; cdr3_aa: CASSQGLGFHNEQFF
d_call: -; v_call: TRBV7-9; clone_size: -; j_call: TRBJ2-7; cdr3_nt: TGTGCCAGCAGCCCTAGCTTCGACGAGCAGTACTTC; cdr3_aa: CASSPSFDEQYF
d_call: -; v_call: TRBV28; clone_size: -; j_call: TRBJ1-2; cdr3_nt: TGTGCCAGCACCCTATGGGGGGGGAACTATGGCTACACCTTC; cdr3_aa: CASTLWGGNYGYTF
d_call: -; v_call: TRBV30; clone_size: -; j_call: TRBJ1-1; cdr3_nt: TGTGCCTGGAGCCCCCGGAACACTGAAGCTTTCTTT; cdr3_aa: CAWSPRNTEAFF
d_call: -; v_call: TRBV6-5; clone_size: -; j_call: TRBJ1-1; cdr3_nt: TGTGCCAGCAGTTATGCAGGGTCGGATACTGAAGCTTTCTTT; cdr3_aa: CASSYAGSDTEAFF
d_call: -; v_call: TRBV7-8; clone_size: -; j_call: TRBJ2-7; cdr3_nt: TGTGCCAGCAGCCAAGGGAGCTCCTACGAGCAGTACTTC; cdr3_aa: CASSQGSSYEQYF
d_call: TRBD2; v_call: TRBV7-9; clone_size: -; j_call: TRBJ2-5; cdr3_nt: TGTGCCAGCAGACCCAACCCGAACAGCGGGGGCCAAGAGACCCAGTACTTC; cdr3_aa: CASRPNPNSGGQETQYF
d_call: -; v_call: TRBV25-1; clone_size: once; j_call: TRBJ2-7; cdr3_nt: TGTGCCAGCAGATCTAGCGACTACACCTACGAGCAGTACTTC; cdr3_aa: CASRSSDYTYEQYF
d_call: TRBD1; v_call: TRBV7-9; clone_size: once; j_call: TRBJ1-5; cdr3_nt: TGTTCCAGCAGCTTGGGGACAGGGGACGGGAGTCAGCCCCAGCATTTT; cdr3_aa: CSSSLGTGDGSQPQHF
d_call: TRBD2; v_call: TRBV5-4; clone_size: -; j_call: TRBJ2-6; cdr3_nt: TGTGCCAGCAGCTTCCTACGCGGGAGGGCCGCATTCTCTGGGGCCAACGTCCTGACTTTC; cdr3_aa: CASSFLRGRAAFSGANVLTF
d_call: TRBD2; v_call: TRBV7-6; clone_size: -; j_call: TRBJ2-2; cdr3_nt: TGTGCCAGCAGCTTAGAGGGGGACTCACTAGCGGCTAACACCGGGGAGCTGTTTTTT; cdr3_aa: CASSLEGDSLAANTGELFF
d_call: -; v_call: TRBV27; clone_size: -; j_call: TRBJ2-2; cdr3_nt: TGTGCCAGCAGTTTTCATGGGCCCGGGGAGCTGTTTTTT; cdr3_aa: CASSFHGPGELFF
d_call: -; v_call: TRBV7-9; clone_size: -; j_call: TRBJ2-7; cdr3_nt: TGTTCCAGCAGCTTAAGCTCTTACGAGCAGTACTTC; cdr3_aa: CSSSLSSYEQYF
d_call: -; v_call: TRBV2; clone_size: -; j_call: TRBJ2-2; cdr3_nt: TGTGCCAGCAGTCCCGGGACATTGAACACCGGGGAGCTGTTTTTT; cdr3_aa: CASSPGTLNTGELFF
d_call: TRBD1; v_call: TRBV2; clone_size: -; j_call: TRBJ2-2; cdr3_nt: TGTGCCAGCAGAACGGGACAGGGAATCACCGGGGAGCTGTTTTTT; cdr3_aa: CASRTGQGITGELFF
d_call: -; v_call: TRBV5-1; clone_size: -; j_call: TRBJ2-7; cdr3_nt: TGCGCCAGCAGCTCGGACAACACCTACGAGCAGTACTTC; cdr3_aa: CASSSDNTYEQYF
d_call: TRBD2; v_call: TRBV7-8; clone_size: -; j_call: TRBJ2-3; cdr3_nt: TGTGCCAGCCACGGGGGACTAGCGGGAGTTAATAGTGGCACAGATACGCAGTATTTT; cdr3_aa: CASHGGLAGVNSGTDTQYF
d_call: -; v_call: TRBV7-9; clone_size: -; j_call: TRBJ2-1; cdr3_nt: TGTGCCAGCAGCTTAGCGCTGTCTAGCGAGTACAATGAGCAGTTCTTC; cdr3_aa: CASSLALSSEYNEQFF
d_call: TRBD2; v_call: TRBV5-4; clone_size: -; j_call: TRBJ2-2; cdr3_nt: TGTGCCAGCAGCTTGGCAGCGGGGGGGCCTGTCGGGGAGCTGTTTTTT; cdr3_aa: CASSLAAGGPVGELFF
d_call: -; v_call: TRBV21-1; clone_size: -; j_call: TRBJ1-6; cdr3_nt: TGTGCCAGCAGCAAAGAGCTCGACGAGGGCCTAATCCCACCCCTCCACTTT; cdr3_aa: CASSKELDEGLIPPLHF